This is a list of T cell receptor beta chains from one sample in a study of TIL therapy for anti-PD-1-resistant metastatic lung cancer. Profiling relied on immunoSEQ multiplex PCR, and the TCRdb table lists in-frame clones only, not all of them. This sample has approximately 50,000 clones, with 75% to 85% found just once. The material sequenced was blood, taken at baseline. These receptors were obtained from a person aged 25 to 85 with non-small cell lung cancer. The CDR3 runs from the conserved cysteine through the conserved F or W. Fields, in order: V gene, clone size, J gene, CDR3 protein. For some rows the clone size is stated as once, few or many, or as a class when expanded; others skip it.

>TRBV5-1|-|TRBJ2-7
CASSFGSHSDEQYF
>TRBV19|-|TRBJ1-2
CASSMDHRGQDYGYTF
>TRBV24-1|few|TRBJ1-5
CATSYGSGGNQPQHF
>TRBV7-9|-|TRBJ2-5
CASSSRDRGRETQYF
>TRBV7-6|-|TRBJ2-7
CASSLYPPGGPHEQYF
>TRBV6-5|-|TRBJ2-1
CASSYSKGLSNEQFF
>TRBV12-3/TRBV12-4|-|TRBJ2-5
CASSLDGYYF
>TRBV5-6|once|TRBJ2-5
CASSPTTESQETQYF
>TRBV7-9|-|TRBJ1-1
CASSPGTAEAFF
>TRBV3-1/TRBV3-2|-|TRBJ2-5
CASSQDGQGGRTQYF
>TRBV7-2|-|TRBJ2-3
CASTLPGGAQYTQYF
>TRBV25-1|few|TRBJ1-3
CASTPDRGGNTIYF
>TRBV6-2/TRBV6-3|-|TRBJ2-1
CASSYSEREPYNEQFF
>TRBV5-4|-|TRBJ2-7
CASRIRDRGPHEQYF
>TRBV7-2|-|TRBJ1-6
CASSSIQVDYNSPLHF
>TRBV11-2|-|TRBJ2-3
CASSLVGAFSTDTQYF
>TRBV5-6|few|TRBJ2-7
CASSQGPTYEQYF
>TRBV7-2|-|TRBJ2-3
CASSLSRSTDTQYF
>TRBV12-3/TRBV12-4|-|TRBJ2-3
CASSSGPLDTQYF
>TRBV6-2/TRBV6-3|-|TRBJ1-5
CASSYPSTAGNQPQHF
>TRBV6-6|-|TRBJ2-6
CASSPRGTGGYDAGANVLTF
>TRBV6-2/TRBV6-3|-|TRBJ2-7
CASSSPRGNRKAYEQYF
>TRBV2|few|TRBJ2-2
CASSEIQGGGELFF
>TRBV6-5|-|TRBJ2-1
CASSYRSGQGASFF
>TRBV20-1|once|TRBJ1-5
CSASDGTLRGQPQHF
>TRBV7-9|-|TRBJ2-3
CASSFTGGGGVDTQYF
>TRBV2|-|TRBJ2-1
CASSETKQRGFF
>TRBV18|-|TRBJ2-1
CASSGPTPQYNEQFF
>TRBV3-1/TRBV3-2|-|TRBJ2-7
CASSQGAGGAGQYF
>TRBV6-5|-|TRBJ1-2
CASSYSSGGHGYTF
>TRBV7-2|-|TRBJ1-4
CASSLPGTGGVNEKLFF
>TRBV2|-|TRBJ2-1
CASSDSFAVSSYNEQFF
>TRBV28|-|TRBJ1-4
CASSRRDRGRRSEEKLFF
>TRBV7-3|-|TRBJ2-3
CASSSGTHPTDTQYF
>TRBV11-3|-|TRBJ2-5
CASSSGTGTQETQYF
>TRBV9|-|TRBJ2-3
CASSPRGGLEDTQYF
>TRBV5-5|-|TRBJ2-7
CASSLESPSGRAYEQYF
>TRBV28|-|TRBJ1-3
CATAPRPNTIYF
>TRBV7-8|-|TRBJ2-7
CASSPSYEQYF
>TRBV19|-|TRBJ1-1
CASSLWWSQKSTEAFF
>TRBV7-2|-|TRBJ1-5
CASSPLLGQNQPQHF
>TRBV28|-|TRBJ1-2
CASSSGQGRNYGYTF
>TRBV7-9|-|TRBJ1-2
CASSLTGVDYGYTF
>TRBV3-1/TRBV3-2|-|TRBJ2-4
CASSQARLALQYF
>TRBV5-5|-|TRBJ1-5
CASSLRTGTGNQPQHF
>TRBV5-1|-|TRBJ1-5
CASSLDPGNNQPQHF
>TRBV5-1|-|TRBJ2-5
CASSFPDLQETQYF
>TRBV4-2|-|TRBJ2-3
CASSQDLGLGTDTQYF
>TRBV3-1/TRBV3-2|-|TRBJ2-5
CASSRGSGSSLGETQYF
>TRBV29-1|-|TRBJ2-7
CSVEYPGGTAYEQYF
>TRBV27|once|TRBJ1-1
CASSLKRLGTEAFF
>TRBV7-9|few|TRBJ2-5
CASSPRGPETQYF
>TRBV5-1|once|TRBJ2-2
CASSLAPNTGELFF
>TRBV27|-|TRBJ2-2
CASSLPFGAGRTGELFF
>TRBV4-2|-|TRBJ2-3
CASSQSLGGPDTQYF